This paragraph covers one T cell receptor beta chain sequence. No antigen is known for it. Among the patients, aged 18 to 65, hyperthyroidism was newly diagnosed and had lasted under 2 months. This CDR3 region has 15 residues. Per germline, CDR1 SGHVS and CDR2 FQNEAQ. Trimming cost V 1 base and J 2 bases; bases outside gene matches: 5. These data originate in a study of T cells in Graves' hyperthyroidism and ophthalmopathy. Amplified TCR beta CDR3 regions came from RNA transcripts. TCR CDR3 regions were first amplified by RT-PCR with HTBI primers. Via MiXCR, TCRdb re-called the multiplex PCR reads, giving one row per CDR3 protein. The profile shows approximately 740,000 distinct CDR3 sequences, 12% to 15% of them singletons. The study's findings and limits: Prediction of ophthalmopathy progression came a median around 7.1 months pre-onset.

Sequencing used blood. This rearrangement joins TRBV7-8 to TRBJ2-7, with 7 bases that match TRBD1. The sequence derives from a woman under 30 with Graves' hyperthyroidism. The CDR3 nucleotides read TGTGCCAGCAGCTTAGGGACAGGACGTCCCTACGAGCAGTACTTC. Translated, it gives CASSLGTGRPYEQYF. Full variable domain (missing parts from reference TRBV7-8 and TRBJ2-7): GAGVSQSPRYKVAKRGQDVALRCDPISGHVSLFWYQQALGQGPEFLTYFQNEAQLDKSGLPSDRFFAERPEGSVSTLKIQRTQQEDSAVYLCASSLGTGRPYEQYFGPGTRLTVT.